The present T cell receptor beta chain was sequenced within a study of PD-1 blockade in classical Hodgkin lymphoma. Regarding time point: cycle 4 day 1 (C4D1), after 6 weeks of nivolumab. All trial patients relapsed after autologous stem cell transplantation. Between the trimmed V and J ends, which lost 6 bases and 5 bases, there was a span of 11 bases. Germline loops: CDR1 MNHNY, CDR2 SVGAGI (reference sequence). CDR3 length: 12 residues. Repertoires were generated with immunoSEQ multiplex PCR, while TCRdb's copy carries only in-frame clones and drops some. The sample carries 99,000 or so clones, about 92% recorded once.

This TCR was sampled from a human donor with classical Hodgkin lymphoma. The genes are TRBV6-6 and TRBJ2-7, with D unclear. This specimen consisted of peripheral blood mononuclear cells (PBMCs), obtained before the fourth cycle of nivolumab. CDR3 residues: CASRQVTDEQYF. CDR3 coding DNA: TGTGCCAGCAGGCAGGTAACCGACGAGCAGTACTTC.